This TCR beta chain was sequenced in a study of blood T cell repertoires in COVID-19. In the study overall: Whether acute or convalescent, the COVID-19 samples came from the United States, Italy and Spain. Sources were T cells, B-cell-depleted T cells, or PBMCs; the material itself was cDNA or gDNA.

As processed by the authors: Amplification of reference gene primers provided the estimated nucleated cell counts. Libraries were prepared by immunoSEQ multiplex PCR; TCRdb keeps only in-frame clonotypes and omits some of them. D and trimming were read from the DNA, whereas the V and J calls and clone size are those reported in that table. In the table there are 42,000 or so clones, 81% of which are singletons. The sample was peripheral blood. The receptor was derived from a man in his forties with active or convalescent COVID-19.

CDR3 in DNA: TGTGCCACCAGTGACCCCGAGGGACAGGGGAACGAGCAGTACTTC. Translating it yields CATSDPEGQGNEQYF. The gene calls are TRBV24-1 and TRBJ2-7; 10 nucleotides line up with TRBD1. Germline loops: CDR1 KGHDR, CDR2 SFDVKD. V trimming: 4 bases; J trimming: 5 bases; junction bases outside the gene matches: 7. The CDR3 sequence is 15 residues long.